One sample yielded the 27 T cell receptor beta chains listed below, sequenced in a study of identical twins. TCRdb used MiXCR to reprocess the 5' RACE reads, holding one entry per CDR3 protein. The data show 500,000 to 700,000 distinct CDR3 sequences, 7.1% seen once. These sequences were also reported in another study, on yellow fever vaccine responses in identical twins.

Sequencing was done on a sample of PBMCs. The receptors derive from a woman in her late teens or twenties in good health.

This clonotype turned up a few times. The chain couples TRBV13 to TRBJ2-7, with no clear D. There are 13 residues in the CDR3. Germline CDR1 is PRHDT and CDR2 is FYEKMQ (reference sequence). Trimming removed 5 bases from V and 1 base from J, with 9 bases in between. The CDR3 region has the DNA TGTGCCAGCAGCCCCCAGTGGTCCTACGAGCAGTACTTC. The encoded protein is CASSPQWSYEQYF. Using reference TRBV13 and TRBJ2-7 for the parts outside the CDR3, the full variable domain is AAGVIQSPRHLIKEKRETATLKCYPIPRHDTVYWYQQGPGQDPQFLISFYEKMQSDKGSIPDRFSAQQFSDYHSELNMSSLELGDSALYFCASSPQWSYEQYFGPGTRLTVT.

The rearrangement uses TRBV5-5 and TRBJ1-1; D call uncertain. V shed 2 bases and J shed 6 bases, with 17 bases lying between them. This CDR3 comprises 15 residues. Germline V lookup: CDR1 SGHKS, CDR2 YYEKEE (reference sequence). The CDR3 spells CASSLPGRGVPEAFF. In DNA, the CDR3 is TGTGCCAGCAGCTTACCGGGCCGAGGAGTCCCTGAAGCTTTCTTT.

The V gene is TRBV3-1, the J gene TRBJ2-7; D not resolved. Deletions cut 1 base from V and 6 bases from J, with 10 bases between. Germline values: CDR1 LGHDT, CDR2 YNNKEL (reference sequence). The CDR3 has 13 residues. This CDR3 is CASSQGQASEQYF. The CDR3 DNA reads TGTGCCAGCAGCCAAGGGCAGGCTAGCGAGCAGTACTTC.

J is TRBJ1-3 and V is TRBV5-1; tentatively, D is TRBD1 (5 bases). V dropped 3 bases and J dropped 3 bases, with 16 bases sitting between them. Germline V lookup: CDR1 SGHRS, CDR2 YFSETQ. The CDR3 is 16 residues long. The CDR3 DNA sequence: TGCGCCAGCAGCTCCGGAGGGACGGAAAATGGAAACACCATATATTTT. As protein: CASSSGGTENGNTIYF.

This clonotype was seen more than once but under ten times. The CDR3 DNA sequence: TGTGCCAGCACGGTTGCAACTAATGAAAAACTGTTTTTT. Amino acid sequence: CASTVATNEKLFF. This chain uses TRBV28 with TRBJ1-4; no definite D call. The CDR3 extends over 13 amino acids. Germline V CDR1 and CDR2: MDHEN, SYDVKM. V gave up 7 bases and J gave up 0 bases, with 6 bases separating them.

This rearrangement joins TRBV28 to TRBJ2-5; TRBD2 is a possible D gene (5 bases). The V and J ends lost 6 bases and 6 bases respectively, with 20 bases between them. The CDR3 loop spans 15 amino acids. Germline V CDR1 and CDR2: MDHEN, SYDVKM. The CDR3 DNA is TGTGCCAGCAGCCCACCCGGGGTCGAGGATAAGACCCAGTACTTC. Amino acid sequence: CASSPPGVEDKTQYF.

The V and J genes are TRBV5-1 and TRBJ2-2; no clear D. Germline CDR1 and CDR2: SGHRS and YFSETQ. The CDR3 consists of 15 residues. Trimming removed 1 base from V and 7 bases from J, with 14 bases in between. The CDR3 sequence: CASSLISRANGELFF. The CDR3 DNA reads as TGCGCCAGCAGCTTGATCTCAAGGGCGAACGGGGAGCTGTTTTTT.

The chain uses TRBV12-3 or TRBV12-4 and TRBJ2-3, with TRBD1 matching 9 bases. J gave up 2 bases and V 0 bases, and 12 bases lay outside the gene matches. The CDR3 consists of 19 residues. CDR3 DNA sequence: TGTGCCAGCAGTTTAGCGCGATGGAGGGACAGGGTTTTCACAGATACGCAGTATTTT. Translation gives CASSLARWRDRVFTDTQYF.

This clonotype has more than one count but fewer than ten. The chain uses TRBV4-1 and TRBJ1-1; the match to TRBD1 covers 9 bases. CDR3 length equals 15 residues. V lost 5 bases, J lost 5 bases, and 9 bases stayed unmatched. Germline V CDR1 and CDR2: MGHRA, YSYEKL. CDR3 region: CASSDKQGAQTEAFF. The CDR3 nucleotides read TGCGCCAGCAGCGATAAACAGGGGGCGCAGACTGAAGCTTTCTTT.

In its sample, this clonotype was seen many times. V gene TRBV18 combines with J gene TRBJ2-7; 8 positions agree with TRBD1. CDR1 is KGHSH and CDR2 is LQKENI in the germline V gene. V lost 3 bases to trimming and J lost 2 bases; unmatched junction nucleotides: 3. This CDR3 is 14 amino acids long. In nucleotides, the CDR3 is TGTGCCAGCTCACCGGACAGGGCTACCTACGAGCAGTACTTC. Its protein is CASSPDRATYEQYF.

The chain carries TRBV12-3 or TRBV12-4 and TRBJ1-5; TRBD1 matches at 8 bases. J was trimmed by 4 bases and V by 5 bases; bases with no gene match: 10. CDR3 length: 16 amino acids. In nucleotides, the CDR3 is TGTGCCAGCAGTCTTCAGGGGGCGTTGGGTAATCAGCCCCAGCATTTT. Protein sequence: CASSLQGALGNQPQHF.

This chain uses TRBV15 with TRBJ1-1, with a weak D call TRBD1 (6 bases). Germline CDR1 is LNHNV and CDR2 is YYDKDF (reference sequence). The germline V and J ends were trimmed by 8 bases and 6 bases, with 22 bases remaining between them. The CDR3 is 15 amino acids. In DNA, the CDR3 is TGTGCCACCTCTGTCCAGGGGTGGGGGACCTCTGAAGCTTTCTTT. It codes for CATSVQGWGTSEAFF.

V usage is TRBV28 and J usage is TRBJ2-3, with D perhaps matching TRBD2 (6 bases). CDR1 is MDHEN and CDR2 is SYDVKM in the germline V gene. The CDR3 consists of 14 residues. V was pared by 8 bases and J by 6 bases, with 18 bases between. As DNA, the CDR3 is TGTGCCAGCCCTTCCGGGACTCGCGGGGATACGCAGTATTTT. Its protein product is CASPSGTRGDTQYF. Using reference TRBV28 and TRBJ2-3 for the parts outside the CDR3, the full variable domain is DVKVTQSSRYLVKRTGEKVFLECVQDMDHENMFWYRQDPGLGLRLIYFSYDVKMKEKGDIPEGYSVSREKKERFSLILESASTNQTSMYLCASPSGTRGDTQYFGPGTRLTVL.

At least ten counts were recorded for this clonotype. The CDR3 spells CASSQATGPGELFF. In DNA form, the CDR3 reads TGCGCCAGCAGCCAAGCGACAGGACCCGGGGAGCTGTTTTTT. The V call is TRBV5-1, the J call TRBJ2-2, with a possible D match to TRBD1 (6 bases). Trimming took off 4 bases at V and 6 bases at J, with 13 bases between the two ends. CDR1 is SGHRS, CDR2 YFSETQ, per germline. This CDR3 is 14 amino acids long.

This clonotype was counted between two and nine times. This sequence joins TRBV2 and TRBJ2-1, with 9 bases fitting TRBD2. The CDR3 loop spans 14 amino acids. Germline lookup yields CDR1 SNHLY and CDR2 FYNNEI. The trim removed 7 bases at V and 7 bases at J, leaving 8 bases unmatched. CDR3: CASNVGTSRNEQFF. The CDR3 DNA is TGTGCCAGCAATGTCGGGACTAGCAGGAATGAGCAGTTCTTC.

Only a few counts were recorded for this clonotype. The chain links TRBV5-6 to TRBJ2-7; perhaps TRBD2 as D (5 bases). The germline V gene has CDR1 SGHDT and CDR2 YYEEEE. V shed 4 bases and J shed 2 bases, with 13 bases lying between them. This CDR3 has 14 amino acids. For the CDR3, the DNA is TGTGCCAGCAGCCGGGGTTTGGTACCCTACGAGCAGTACTTC. Its translation is CASSRGLVPYEQYF.

This clonotype has at least ten counts. This chain connects TRBV4-1 to TRBJ2-3; 11 positions match TRBD2. This CDR3 region has 17 residues. V lost 0 bases and J lost 4; bases outside the gene matches: 6. Looked up from germline, CDR1 is MGHRA and CDR2 is YSYEKL. CDR3 amino acids: CASSQEIAGGRADTQYF. DNA of the CDR3: TGCGCCAGCAGCCAAGAAATAGCGGGAGGGCGGGCAGATACGCAGTATTTT.

This clonotype turned up a few times. The chain uses TRBV11-2 and TRBJ2-2; D perhaps matches TRBD1 (6 bases). Trimming took 3 bases from V and 1 from J, leaving 12 bases between them. Germline CDR1 and CDR2: SGHAT and FQNNGV. This CDR3 spans 16 amino acids. The CDR3 region has the DNA TGTGCCAGCAGCTTTACCAGGGGCCTGAACACCGGGGAGCTGTTTTTT. It codes for CASSFTRGLNTGELFF.

This clonotype was counted many times. V usage is TRBV24-1 and J usage is TRBJ2-2, with D hard to call. Trimming left V 8 bases short and J 8 bases short, with 8 bases between. The CDR3 totals 11 residues. Germline CDR1 KGHDR, CDR2 SFDVKD. The CDR3 loop reads CATNLGGELFF. In DNA, the CDR3 is TGTGCCACCAACCTAGGTGGGGAGCTGTTTTTT.

This clonotype was detected many times. The chain employs TRBV5-1 and TRBJ2-5; 7 bases line up with TRBD1. CDR3 length equals 13 residues. Germline V gene sequence: CDR1 SGHRS, CDR2 YFSETQ. V gave up 4 bases and J gave up 2 bases; unmatched junction bases: 2. DNA for the CDR3: TGCGCCAGCAGCGGGGGACAGCAAGAGACCCAGTACTTC. This gives the protein CASSGGQQETQYF.

This clonotype has only a few counts. J is TRBJ2-1 and V is TRBV6-2 or TRBV6-3; TRBD2 matches 12 bases. The CDR3 sequence is 16 residues long. Trimming took 6 bases from V and 7 from J; bases not matched to a gene: 10. CDR1 MNHEY and CDR2 SVGEGT come from the germline V gene. CDR3 in amino acids: CASSPLTSGGWNEQFF. The CDR3 coding sequence is TGTGCCAGCAGCCCACTTACTAGCGGGGGGTGGAATGAGCAGTTCTTC.

V gene TRBV5-1 combines with J gene TRBJ1-6; D not certain. The CDR3 is made up of 15 amino acids. V was shortened by 4 bases and J by 7 bases, with 15 bases between the two germline ends. Germline CDR1 reads SGHRS; CDR2 reads YFSETQ. The CDR3 loop is CASSPDGARNSPLHF. The CDR3 DNA follows: TGCGCCAGCAGCCCGGACGGCGCGAGGAATTCACCCCTCCACTTT.

This clonotype has at least ten counts. The chain employs TRBV29-1 and TRBJ1-4, with 8 positions matching TRBD1. The CDR3 contains 13 residues. CDR1 is SQVTM, CDR2 ANQGSEA, per germline. V lost 5 bases to trimming and J lost 7 bases; unmatched junction nucleotides: 6. The CDR3 DNA reads as TGCAGCGTTCGAGGACAGGGTGCTGAAAAACTGTTTTTT. This encodes CSVRGQGAEKLFF.

This clonotype has ten or more counts. V gene TRBV14 combines with J gene TRBJ1-2; possible D gene TRBD1, 5 bases. The CDR3 loop spans 16 amino acids. The germline V gene encodes CDR1 SGHDN and CDR2 FVKESK. V was pared by 2 bases and J by 4 bases, with 17 bases between. CDR3: CASSQLGTGGLYGYTF. The DNA of the CDR3 is TGTGCCAGCAGCCAACTCGGGACGGGAGGCCTCTATGGCTACACCTTC.

This clonotype was detected only a few times. The genes are TRBV3-1 and TRBJ2-5; 9 bases align to TRBD1. The germline V gene has CDR1 LGHDT and CDR2 YNNKEL (reference sequence). The V and J ends lost 0 bases and 2 bases, in that order; junction bases with no gene match: 7. This CDR3 has 17 amino acids. The CDR3 sequence is CASSQEYTGGFQETQYF. The CDR3 DNA sequence: TGTGCCAGCAGCCAAGAATATACAGGGGGCTTTCAAGAGACCCAGTACTTC.

At least ten counts were recorded for this clonotype. V and J are TRBV5-1 and TRBJ2-3; no clear D. The CDR3 runs to 12 residues. Trimming took 0 bases from V and 7 from J, leaving 6 bases between them. Germline CDR1 reads SGHRS; CDR2 reads YFSETQ. The CDR3 sequence: CASSLEVNTQYF. The CDR3 coding sequence is TGCGCCAGCAGCTTGGAGGTGAATACGCAGTATTTT.

The chain couples TRBV12-3 or TRBV12-4 to TRBJ2-1, with TRBD1 matching over 7 bases. V shed 2 bases, J shed 13 bases, and the junction held 2 bases outside the gene matches. This CDR3 is 11 amino acids long. The CDR3 reads CASSLNRGQFF. The CDR3 coding sequence is TGTGCCAGCAGTTTAAACAGGGGACAGTTCTTC.